The rows below give T cell receptor beta chains drawn from one sample of a study of T cell repertoires in cytomegalovirus infection. TCRdb processed the reads anew with MiXCR; each CDR3 protein has one entry. The repertoire holds 550,000 to 850,000 distinct CDR3 sequences, with 30% to 40% as singletons. These TCRs' antigens remain unknown. The sequencing here drew on cultured PBMCs, taken from culture after CMV antigen stimulation. These receptors were taken from a human donor in good health (CMV status not recorded). Some clones in this sample may be carry-over from other donors' samples. CDR3s include the opening cysteine and the closing phenylalanine or tryptophan. D genes are given only for firm matches. Size is omitted from some rows. Given values are once, few, many or a class for expanded clones.

abundance | j_gene | len | d_gene | v_gene | CDR3nt | CDR3aa
NA | TRBJ2-1 | 14 | NA | TRBV27 | TGTGCCAGCAGTCCAGGACTGGAAGACAATGAGCAGTTCTTC | CASSPGLEDNEQFF
few | TRBJ2-1 | 15 | TRBD2 | TRBV5-5 | TGTGCCAGCAGCGTCGCCGGGACTAGCATCTATGAGCAGTTCTTC | CASSVAGTSIYEQFF
few | TRBJ2-1 | 15 | TRBD1 | TRBV28 | TGTGCCAGCAGTTCACGGACAGGGTTGGTCAATGAGCAGTTCTTC | CASSSRTGLVNEQFF
few | TRBJ1-2 | 15 | TRBD1 | TRBV12-3/TRBV12-4 | TGTGCCAGCAGTTTAGGGGGGGGACAGGTCCAAGGCTACACCTTC | CASSLGGGQVQGYTF
NA | TRBJ2-3 | 13 | NA | TRBV7-9 | TGTGCCAGCAGCTCCTCCCGCACCAAGAGACAGTATTTT | CASSSSRTKRQYF
NA | TRBJ1-1 | 11 | NA | TRBV19 | TGTGCCAGTAGTATTCAGGCTGAAGCTTTCTTT | CASSIQAEAFF
NA | TRBJ2-1 | 15 | NA | TRBV7-2 | TGTGCCAGCAGCTTCGGAACTGGCGGGTACAATGAGCAGTTCTTC | CASSFGTGGYNEQFF
once | TRBJ2-3 | 16 | NA | TRBV18 | TGTGCCAGCTCACCACAGGCAATTAGCGGCACAGATACGCAGTATTTT | CASSPQAISGTDTQYF
few | TRBJ1-4 | 15 | TRBD1 | TRBV4-3 | TGCGCCAGCAGCCCTCGGTGGGACAGCAATGAAAAACTGTTTTTT | CASSPRWDSNEKLFF
NA | TRBJ2-1 | 14 | NA | TRBV10-3 | TGTGCCATCAGTGAGTCGGCAGCAATTGTTGAGCAGTTCTTC | CAISESAAIVEQFF
few | TRBJ1-1 | 13 | NA | TRBV7-8 | TGTGCCAGCAGCCCCGTGATGGGCACTGAAGCTTTCTTT | CASSPVMGTEAFF
NA | TRBJ1-1 | 15 | NA | TRBV7-8 | TGTGCCAGCAGCTTAGGCCCGGGAAGGCACACTGAAGCTTTCTTT | CASSLGPGRHTEAFF
NA | TRBJ1-1 | 16 | TRBD1 | TRBV12-5 | TGTGCTAGTGGCACCGGGACAGCAACTGAGAGCACTGAAGCTTTCTTT | CASGTGTATESTEAFF
few | TRBJ2-5 | 14 | NA | TRBV2 | TGTGCCAGCAGTGAAAGCCAGGCGGTGGAGACCCAGTACTTC | CASSESQAVETQYF
NA | TRBJ1-5 | 16 | NA | TRBV4-3 | TGCGCCAGCAGCCAAGATTTTACCGTGGGCAATCAGCCCCAGCATTTT | CASSQDFTVGNQPQHF
few | TRBJ2-3 | 16 | TRBD2 | TRBV7-9 | TGTGCCAGCAGCGGAGAAGAAGCGGGGGGGGCAGATACGCAGTATTTT | CASSGEEAGGADTQYF
NA | TRBJ2-1 | 16 | NA | TRBV10-2 | TGCGCCAGCAGTGAGCCCCGACTCCGACCAGGCAATGAGCAGTTCTTC | CASSEPRLRPGNEQFF
NA | TRBJ1-2 | 13 | NA | TRBV7-2 | TGTGCCAGCAGCCAACTGCGGGTTTATGGCTACACCTTC | CASSQLRVYGYTF
few | TRBJ2-3 | 15 | TRBD2 | TRBV28 | TGTGCCAGCAGTTTACTAGCGGGAGTTCGAGATACGCAGTATTTT | CASSLLAGVRDTQYF
once | TRBJ2-6 | 12 | NA | TRBV20-1 | TGCAGTGCCCCTGGCGGGGCCAACGTCCTGACTTTC | CSAPGGANVLTF
NA | TRBJ1-2 | 12 | NA | TRBV27 | TGTGCCAGCGGCACCTATAACTATGGCTACACCTTC | CASGTYNYGYTF
NA | TRBJ2-7 | 14 | NA | TRBV18 | TGTGCCAGCTCCCCTCGGGTTTTTCTTGGCGAGCAGTACTTC | CASSPRVFLGEQYF
few | TRBJ1-1 | 12 | NA | TRBV12-3/TRBV12-4 | TGTGCCAGCAGTTCCACAACCACTGAAGCTTTCTTT | CASSSTTTEAFF
few | TRBJ2-1 | 14 | NA | TRBV20-1 | TGCAGTGCTAGACCCCCCCGGAGTCAGGATGAGCAGTTCTTC | CSARPPRSQDEQFF
NA | TRBJ1-6 | 14 | TRBD1 | TRBV19 | TGTGCCAGTAGTACCTGGACAGGGCAATCACCCCTCCACTTT | CASSTWTGQSPLHF
many | TRBJ1-1 | 15 | NA | TRBV20-1 | TGCAGTGCTAGATCGATGGGGACACCGAACACTGAAGCTTTCTTT | CSARSMGTPNTEAFF
NA | TRBJ1-3 | 14 | NA | TRBV2 | TGTGCCAGCTATCTACAGAGCTCTGGAAACACCATATATTTT | CASYLQSSGNTIYF
NA | TRBJ2-1 | 15 | NA | TRBV6-6 | TGTGCCAGCAGTTACGCACAGGTGTTAGGCAATGAGCAGTTCTTC | CASSYAQVLGNEQFF
few | TRBJ1-3 | 15 | NA | TRBV20-1 | TGCAGTGCTAGATTCCGGGACGGCTTAAGAAACACCATATATTTT | CSARFRDGLRNTIYF
NA | TRBJ2-3 | 15 | NA | TRBV12-3/TRBV12-4 | TGTGCCAGCAGCGCATTGTCCCCGGGCGGAGATACGCAGTATTTT | CASSALSPGGDTQYF
NA | TRBJ2-3 | 16 | NA | TRBV7-2 | TGTGCCAGCAGCTTAGTGCCCGGGGGCCTCGCAGATACGCAGTATTTT | CASSLVPGGLADTQYF
NA | TRBJ2-1 | 16 | NA | TRBV7-9 | TGTGCCAGCAGCTCCCCGGACGGGACAAACTACAATGAGCAGTTCTTC | CASSSPDGTNYNEQFF
NA | TRBJ1-2 | 16 | NA | TRBV27 | TGTGCCAGCAGTTTATCTTGGTCCCTATCTAACTATGGCTACACCTTC | CASSLSWSLSNYGYTF